The rows below give T cell receptor beta chains drawn from one sample of a study of OX40 agonist ivuxolimab in advanced cancers. Clones were sequenced by immunoSEQ multiplex PCR, and TCRdb holds only the in-frame ones, with some missing. The repertoire holds 40,000 to 50,000 clones, with about nine tenths as singletons. Specimen: CD4+ or CD8+ T cells sorted from blood, collected in a trial of the OX40 agonist ivuxolimab. The source is an adult with an advanced solid tumor such as melanoma, head and neck, liver or kidney cancer. The CDR3 runs from the conserved cysteine through the conserved F or W. D genes are given only for firm matches. Not every row has a clone size; where given, it reads once, few, many or a size class.

>15|TRBV5-5|.|.|TRBJ2-7
TGTGCCAGCAGCTTGGCCAGCTCGAGCTCCTACGAGCAGTACTTC
CASSLASSSSYEQYF
>15|TRBV6-5|.|once|TRBJ2-7
TGTGCCAGCAGTTATCATGAGAGGGGTACAGGCGAGCAGTACTTC
CASSYHERGTGEQYF
>14|TRBV5-5|TRBD1|.|TRBJ1-2
TGTGCCAGCAGCCGGGACCAGGGGGCCTACGGCTACACCTTC
CASSRDQGAYGYTF
>14|TRBV7-2|.|.|TRBJ2-2
TGTGCCAGCAGCCGAACGGGGAGCACCGGGGAGCTGTTTTTT
CASSRTGSTGELFF
>13|TRBV2|TRBD1|.|TRBJ2-4
TGTGCCAGCAGTACAGGGGTTTCAAACATTCAGTACTTC
CASSTGVSNIQYF
>17|TRBV15|TRBD2|.|TRBJ2-1
TGTGCCACCAGCAGAGTAAGCGGGAGTAGCGCCTACAATGAGCAGTTCTTC
CATSRVSGSSAYNEQFF
>14|TRBV2|TRBD1|.|TRBJ2-4
TGTGCCAGCGGTACAGGGGGCGGGTGGTCCATTCAGTACTTC
CASGTGGGWSIQYF
>15|TRBV19|.|.|TRBJ1-2
TGTGCCAGTAGTCTCCCGGGACAATATAACTATGGCTACACCTTC
CASSLPGQYNYGYTF
>12|TRBV7-3|.|.|TRBJ2-7
TGTGCCAGCAGCTTAGCGCCAGGCGAGCAGTACTTC
CASSLAPGEQYF
>12|TRBV30|.|.|TRBJ2-7
TGTGCCTACACTGTGGGGTTCCACGAGCAGTACTTC
CAYTVGFHEQYF
>13|TRBV6-6|.|.|TRBJ1-1
TGTGCCAGCAGATCCGGGACGGCTAGGGAAGCTTTCTTT
CASRSGTAREAFF
>16|TRBV9|.|.|TRBJ2-1
TGTGCCAGCAGCGTAGCTACTAGCCTTTCCTACAATGAGCAGTTCTTC
CASSVATSLSYNEQFF
>16|TRBV14|TRBD1|.|TRBJ1-3
TGTGCCAGCAGCTCGCGACAGGGAAGTTGGGGAAACACCATATATTTT
CASSSRQGSWGNTIYF
>15|TRBV7-3|TRBD2|.|TRBJ2-3
TGTGCCAGCAGCCTAGCGGGAGCCCCCATAAATACGCAGTATTTT
CASSLAGAPINTQYF
>15|TRBV4-2|.|.|TRBJ1-1
TGTGCCAGCAGCCAAGATCAACAAGGGGGGTTTGAAGCTTTCTTT
CASSQDQQGGFEAFF
>15|TRBV4-3|.|.|TRBJ2-3
TGCGCCAGCAGCAACGGGGGCGCGGGGGCAGATACGCAGTATTTT
CASSNGGAGADTQYF
>13|TRBV5-5|.|.|TRBJ1-5
TGTGCCAGCAGCTTGGATATTTTCCAGCCCCAGCATTTT
CASSLDIFQPQHF
>14|TRBV7-3|.|.|TRBJ2-2
TGTGCCAGCAGCCCAGAACGGGCAGCCGGGGAGCTGTTTTTT
CASSPERAAGELFF
>16|TRBV7-8|.|.|TRBJ2-1
TGTGCCAGCAGCCGGGTCGGGGCCAATGCCTACAATGAGCAGTTCTTC
CASSRVGANAYNEQFF
>16|TRBV19|TRBD1|.|TRBJ2-6
TGTGCCAGTTGGTCCCGGGACAGGGCTGGGGCCAACGTCCTGACTTTC
CASWSRDRAGANVLTF
>18|TRBV28|TRBD1|.|TRBJ1-6
TGTGCCAGCAGTTCGACGACAGGGGGAGGCGCCTATAATTCACCCCTCCACTTT
CASSSTTGGGAYNSPLHF
>15|TRBV23-1|.|.|TRBJ1-1
TGCGCCAGCAGTCATCCGACGGGGAGAAACACTGAAGCTTTCTTT
CASSHPTGRNTEAFF
>15|TRBV28|.|.|TRBJ2-6
TGTGCCAGCAGACCACCGGGGGCTGGGGCCAACGTCCTGACTTTC
CASRPPGAGANVLTF
>14|TRBV4-3|.|.|TRBJ2-3
TGCGCCAGCAGCCAAGGCGACGGGCCGGCGTCGCAGTATTTT
CASSQGDGPASQYF
>12|TRBV29-1|.|few|TRBJ1-1
TGCAGCGCCCATAGAGGAAACACTGAAGCTTTCTTT
CSAHRGNTEAFF
>12|TRBV28|.|.|TRBJ2-3
TGTGCCAGCAGTTCGGGGAGGGATACGCAGTATTTT
CASSSGRDTQYF
>14|TRBV6-5|.|few|TRBJ1-5
TGTGCCAGCAGTTACTCGCGACGGGATCAGCCCCAGCATTTT
CASSYSRRDQPQHF
>14|TRBV5-4|.|.|TRBJ1-3
TGTGCCAGCAGCCCGACAAGGTCTGGAAACACCATATATTTT
CASSPTRSGNTIYF
>16|TRBV10-3|TRBD2|.|TRBJ2-2
TGTGCCATCAGCGGACTAGCGGGAGAGAACACCGGGGAGCTGTTTTTT
CAISGLAGENTGELFF